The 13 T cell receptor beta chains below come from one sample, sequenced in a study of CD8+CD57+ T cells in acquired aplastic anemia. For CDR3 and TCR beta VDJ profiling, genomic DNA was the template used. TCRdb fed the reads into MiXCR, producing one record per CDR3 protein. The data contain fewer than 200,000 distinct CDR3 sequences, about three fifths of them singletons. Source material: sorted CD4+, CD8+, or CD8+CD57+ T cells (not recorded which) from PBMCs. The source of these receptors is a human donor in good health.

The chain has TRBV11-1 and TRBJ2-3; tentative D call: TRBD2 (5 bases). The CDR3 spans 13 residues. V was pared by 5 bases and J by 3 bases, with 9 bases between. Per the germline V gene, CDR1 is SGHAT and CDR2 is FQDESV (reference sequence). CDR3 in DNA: TGTGCCAGCAGCGCAGGACTGACAGATACGCAGTATTTT. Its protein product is CASSAGLTDTQYF.

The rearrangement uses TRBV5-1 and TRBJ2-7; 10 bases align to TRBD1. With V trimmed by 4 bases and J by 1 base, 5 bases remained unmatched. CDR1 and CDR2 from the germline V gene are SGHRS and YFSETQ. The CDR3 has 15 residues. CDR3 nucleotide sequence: TGCGCCAGCAGCAGGGGACAGGGGAGTTCCTACGAGCAGTACTTC. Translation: CASSRGQGSSYEQYF.

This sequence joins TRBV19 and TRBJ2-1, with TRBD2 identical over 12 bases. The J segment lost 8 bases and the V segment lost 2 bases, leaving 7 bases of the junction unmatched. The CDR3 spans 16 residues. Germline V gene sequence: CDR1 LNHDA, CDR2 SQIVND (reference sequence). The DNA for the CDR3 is TGTGCCAGTAGTATACGGGCTAGCGGGAGGGCCGATGAGCAGTTCTTC. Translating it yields CASSIRASGRADEQFF. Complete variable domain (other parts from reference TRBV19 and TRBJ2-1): DGGITQSPKYLFRKEGQNVTLSCEQNLNHDAMYWYRQDPGQGLRLIYYSQIVNDFQKGDIAEGYSVSREKKESFPLTVTSAQKNPTAFYLCASSIRASGRADEQFFGPGTRLTVL.

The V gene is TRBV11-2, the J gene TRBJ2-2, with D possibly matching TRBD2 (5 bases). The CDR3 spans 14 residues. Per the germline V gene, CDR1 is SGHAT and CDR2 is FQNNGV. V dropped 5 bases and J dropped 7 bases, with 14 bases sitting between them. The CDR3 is CASSPGLSGGELFF. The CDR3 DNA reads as TGTGCCAGCAGCCCCGGACTGTCCGGCGGGGAGCTGTTTTTT.

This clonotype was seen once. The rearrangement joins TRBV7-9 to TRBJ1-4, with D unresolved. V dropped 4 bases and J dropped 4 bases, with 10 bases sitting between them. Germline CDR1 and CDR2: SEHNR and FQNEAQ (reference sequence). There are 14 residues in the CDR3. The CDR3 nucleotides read TGTGCCAGCAGCTCGGAACGGCTTAATGAAAAACTGTTTTTT. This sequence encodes CASSSERLNEKLFF.

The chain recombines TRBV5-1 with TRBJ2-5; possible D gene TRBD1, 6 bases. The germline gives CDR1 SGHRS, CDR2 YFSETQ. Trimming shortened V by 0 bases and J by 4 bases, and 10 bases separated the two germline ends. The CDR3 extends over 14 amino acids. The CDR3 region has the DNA TGCGCCAGCAGCTTGGCACAGGGATCAGAGACCCAGTACTTC. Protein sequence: CASSLAQGSETQYF.

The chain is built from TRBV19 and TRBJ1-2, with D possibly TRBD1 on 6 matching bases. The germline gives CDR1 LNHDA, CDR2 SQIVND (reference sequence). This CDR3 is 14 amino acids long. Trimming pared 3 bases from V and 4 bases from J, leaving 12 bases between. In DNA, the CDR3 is TGTGCCAGTAGTATTCACAGGGCCCTCTATGGCTACACCTTC. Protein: CASSIHRALYGYTF.

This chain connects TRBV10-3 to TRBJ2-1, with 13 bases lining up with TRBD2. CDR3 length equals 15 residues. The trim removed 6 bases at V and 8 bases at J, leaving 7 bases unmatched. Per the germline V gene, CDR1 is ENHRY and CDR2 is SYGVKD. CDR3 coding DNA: TGTGCCATCAGGAAGACTAGCGGGAGGTTCGATGAGCAGTTCTTC. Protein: CAIRKTSGRFDEQFF.

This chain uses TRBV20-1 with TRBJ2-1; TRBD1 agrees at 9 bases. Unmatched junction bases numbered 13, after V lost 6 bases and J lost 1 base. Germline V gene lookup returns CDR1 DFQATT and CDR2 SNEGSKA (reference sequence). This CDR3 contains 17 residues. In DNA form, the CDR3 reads TGCAGTGCCTTCGGAGGGACAGGGATTCAATCCTACAATGAGCAGTTCTTC. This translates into CSAFGGTGIQSYNEQFF.

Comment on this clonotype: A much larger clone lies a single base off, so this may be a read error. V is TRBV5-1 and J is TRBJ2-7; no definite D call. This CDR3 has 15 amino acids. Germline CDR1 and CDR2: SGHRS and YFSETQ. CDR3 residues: CASSLEANSAYERYF. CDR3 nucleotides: TGCGCCAGCAGCTTGGAGGCGAATTCCGCCTACGAGCGGTACTTC.

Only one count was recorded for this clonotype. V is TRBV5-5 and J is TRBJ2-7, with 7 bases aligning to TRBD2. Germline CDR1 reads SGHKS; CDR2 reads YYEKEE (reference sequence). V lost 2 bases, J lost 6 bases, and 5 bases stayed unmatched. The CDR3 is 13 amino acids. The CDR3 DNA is TGTGCCAGCAGCTTAGAAGAGCGGGGCGAGCAGTACTTC. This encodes CASSLEERGEQYF.

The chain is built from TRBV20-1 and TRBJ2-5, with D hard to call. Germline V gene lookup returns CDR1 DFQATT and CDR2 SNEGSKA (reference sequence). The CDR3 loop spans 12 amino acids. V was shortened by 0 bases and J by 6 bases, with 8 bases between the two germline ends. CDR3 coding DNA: TGCAGTGCTAGAGATCCCCCCCAGACCCAGTACTTC. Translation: CSARDPPQTQYF.

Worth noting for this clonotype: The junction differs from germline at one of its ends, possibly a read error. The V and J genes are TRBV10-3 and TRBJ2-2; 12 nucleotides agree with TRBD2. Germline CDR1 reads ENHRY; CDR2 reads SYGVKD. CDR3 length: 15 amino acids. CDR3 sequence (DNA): TGTGCCATCGGATGGACTAGCGGGAACACCGGGGAGTTGTTTTTT. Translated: CAIGWTSGNTGELFF.